This T cell receptor beta chain is from a study of T cell responses to AZD1222 COVID-19 vaccine. Germline V gene data show CDR1 as SGHVS and CDR2 as FQNEAQ. The ends lost 5 bases at V and 9 bases at J; junction bases unmatched: 3. The CDR3 loop spans 12 amino acids. Libraries were prepared by immunoSEQ multiplex PCR; TCRdb keeps only in-frame clonotypes and omits some of them. The sample gives roughly 150,000 clones, roughly 92% of which show up once; 9.3% is in the top ten. The chain is built from TRBV7-8 and TRBJ2-1; 8 nucleotides align to TRBD1. The source is an adult who received the AZD1222 COVID-19 vaccine. Source: peripheral blood, taken 28 days after the second AZD1222 dose. The CDR3 protein is CASSGDRPEQFF. CDR3 DNA: TGTGCCAGCAGCGGGGACAGGCCTGAGCAGTTCTTC.